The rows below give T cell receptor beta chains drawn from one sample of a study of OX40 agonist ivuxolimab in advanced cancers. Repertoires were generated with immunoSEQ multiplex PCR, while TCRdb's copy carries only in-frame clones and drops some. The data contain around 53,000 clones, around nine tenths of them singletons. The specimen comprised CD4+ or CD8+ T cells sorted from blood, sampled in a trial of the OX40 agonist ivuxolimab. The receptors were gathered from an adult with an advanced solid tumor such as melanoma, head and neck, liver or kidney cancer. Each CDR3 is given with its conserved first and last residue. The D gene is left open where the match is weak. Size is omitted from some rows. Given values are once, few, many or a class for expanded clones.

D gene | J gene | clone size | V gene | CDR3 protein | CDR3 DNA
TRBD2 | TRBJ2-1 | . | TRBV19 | CASRIGTSGEQFF | TGTGCCAGTAGAATCGGGACTAGCGGTGAGCAGTTCTTC
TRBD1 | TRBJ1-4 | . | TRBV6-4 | CASSELRGCDPLSEKLFF | TGTGCCAGCAGTGAACTCAGGGGGTGCGACCCCCTATCTGAAAAACTGTTTTTT
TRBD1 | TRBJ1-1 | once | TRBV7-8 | CASSTSGQENTEAFF | TGTGCCAGCAGCACGAGCGGACAGGAGAACACTGAAGCTTTCTTT
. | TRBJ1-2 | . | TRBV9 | CASSGNRDNNYGYTF | TGTGCCAGCAGCGGTAACCGGGACAATAACTATGGCTACACCTTC
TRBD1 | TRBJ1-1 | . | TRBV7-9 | CASSSRGTVMNTEAFF | TGTGCCAGCAGCTCCCGAGGGACAGTCATGAACACTGAAGCTTTCTTT
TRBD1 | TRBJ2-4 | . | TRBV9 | CASSSGQGLNIQYF | TGTGCCAGCAGCAGCGGACAGGGCCTAAACATTCAGTACTTC
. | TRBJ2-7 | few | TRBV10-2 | CASSPTPGGSPIVRATYEQYF | TGCGCCAGCAGCCCTACCCCGGGGGGCTCTCCCATAGTGCGGGCCACCTACGAGCAGTACTTC
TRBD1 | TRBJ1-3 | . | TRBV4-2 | CASSPSEDRGFSGNTIYF | TGTGCCAGCAGCCCGTCAGAAGACAGGGGCTTTTCTGGAAACACCATATATTTT
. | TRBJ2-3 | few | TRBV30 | CAWSWWGSTDTQYF | TGTGCCTGGAGTTGGTGGGGGTCCACAGATACGCAGTATTTT
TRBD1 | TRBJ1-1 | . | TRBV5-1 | CASSPRQGERAEAFF | TGCGCCAGCAGCCCACGACAGGGGGAAAGGGCTGAAGCTTTCTTT
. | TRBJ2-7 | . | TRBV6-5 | CASSYAGRYEQYF | TGTGCCAGCAGTTACGCAGGGCGATACGAGCAGTACTTC
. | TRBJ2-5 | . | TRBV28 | CASSVSLGAQYF | TGTGCCAGCAGCGTATCCTTGGGGGCCCAGTACTTC
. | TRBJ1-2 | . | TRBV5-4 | CASSQDGTFYGYTF | TGTGCCAGCAGCCAAGACGGGACGTTCTATGGCTACACCTTC
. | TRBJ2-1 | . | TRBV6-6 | CASSSGTSQVRFF | TGTGCCAGCAGTTCAGGAACTAGCCAGGTTCGGTTCTTC
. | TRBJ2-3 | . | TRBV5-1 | CASSLARAADTQYF | TGCGCCAGCAGCTTGGCAAGGGCAGCAGATACGCAGTATTTT
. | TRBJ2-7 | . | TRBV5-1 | CASTLGGSYEQYF | TGCGCCAGCACTCTGGGGGGCAGTTACGAGCAGTACTTC
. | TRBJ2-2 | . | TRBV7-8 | CASSSQGTGELFF | TGTGCCAGCAGCTCCCAGGGAACCGGGGAGCTGTTTTTT
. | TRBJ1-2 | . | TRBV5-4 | CASSLPLGVGSNYGYTF | TGTGCCAGCAGCCTGCCACTGGGTGTCGGTTCTAACTATGGCTACACCTTC
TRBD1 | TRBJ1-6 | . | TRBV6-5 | CASRQQGTNNSPLHF | TGTGCCAGCAGGCAACAGGGGACCAATAATTCACCCCTCCACTTT
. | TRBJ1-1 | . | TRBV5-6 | CASSPGVNTEAFF | TGTGCCAGCAGCCCAGGAGTGAACACTGAAGCTTTCTTT
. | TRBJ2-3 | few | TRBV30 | CAWNFRDTDTQYF | TGTGCCTGGAATTTCAGGGACACAGATACGCAGTATTTT
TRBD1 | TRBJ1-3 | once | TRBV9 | CASSTSGTGSSSGNTIYF | TGTGCCAGCAGCACATCCGGGACAGGGAGTAGCTCTGGAAACACCATATATTTT
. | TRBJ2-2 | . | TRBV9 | CASSVGQGRDGELFF | TGTGCCAGCAGCGTAGGGCAGGGCCGTGACGGGGAGCTGTTTTTT
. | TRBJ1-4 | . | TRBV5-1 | CASSLGPGANEKLFF | TGCGCCAGCAGCTTGGGTCCGGGGGCTAATGAAAAACTGTTTTTT
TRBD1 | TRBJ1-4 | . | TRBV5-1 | CASSLEGRGKLFF | TGCGCCAGCAGCTTGGAGGGCAGGGGGAAACTGTTTTTT
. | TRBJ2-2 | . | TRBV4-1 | CASSQVLKGAPNTGELFF | TGCGCCAGCAGCCAAGTCCTCAAAGGGGCCCCCAACACCGGGGAGCTGTTTTTT
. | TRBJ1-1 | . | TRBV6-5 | CASSRDGMNTEAFF | TGTGCCAGCAGTAGGGACGGAATGAACACTGAAGCTTTCTTT
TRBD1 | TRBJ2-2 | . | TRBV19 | CASRTGSGGMNTGELFF | TGTGCCAGTAGGACAGGGTCCGGCGGCATGAACACCGGGGAGCTGTTTTTT
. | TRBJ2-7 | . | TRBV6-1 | CASSVGVGEQYF | TGTGCCAGCAGTGTAGGGGTCGGCGAGCAGTACTTC
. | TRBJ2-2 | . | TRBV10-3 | CAISETSANTGELFF | TGTGCCATCAGTGAGACGTCAGCGAACACCGGGGAGCTGTTTTTT
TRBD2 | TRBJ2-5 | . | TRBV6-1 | CASSDPGLAGGETQYF | TGTGCCAGCAGTGACCCCGGACTAGCGGGAGGGGAGACCCAGTACTTC
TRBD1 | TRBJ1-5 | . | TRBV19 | CASSTTGANQPQHF | TGTGCCAGTAGTACTACAGGGGCCAATCAGCCCCAGCATTTT
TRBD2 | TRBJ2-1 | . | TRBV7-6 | CASSLDPPSGWYNEQFF | TGTGCCAGCAGCTTAGACCCCCCTAGCGGGTGGTACAATGAGCAGTTCTTC
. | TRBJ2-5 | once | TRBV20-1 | CSARPSVEEYF | TGCAGTGCTAGACCCTCCGTTGAAGAGTACTTC
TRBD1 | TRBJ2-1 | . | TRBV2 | CASSDRGQGYNEQFF | TGTGCCAGCAGTGATCGAGGACAGGGTTACAATGAGCAGTTCTTC
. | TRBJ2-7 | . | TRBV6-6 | CASSYTSYEQYF | TGTGCCAGCAGTTACACTAGTTACGAGCAGTACTTC
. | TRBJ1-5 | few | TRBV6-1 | CASSEAVGGDQPQHF | TGTGCCAGCAGTGAAGCTGTAGGGGGTGATCAGCCCCAGCATTTT
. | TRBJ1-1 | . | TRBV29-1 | CSVEPTGSRRTEAFF | TGCAGCGTTGAACCCACCGGGTCCCGCAGGACTGAAGCTTTCTTT
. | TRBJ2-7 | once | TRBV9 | CASSVEGQGSYEQYF | TGTGCCAGCAGCGTAGAAGGGCAGGGGAGCTACGAGCAGTACTTC
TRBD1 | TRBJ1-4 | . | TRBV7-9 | CASRLTGMNEKLFF | TGTGCCAGCAGGTTGACAGGGATGAATGAAAAACTGTTTTTT
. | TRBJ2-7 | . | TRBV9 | CASSAQGHEQYF | TGTGCCAGCAGCGCGCAGGGCCACGAGCAGTACTTC
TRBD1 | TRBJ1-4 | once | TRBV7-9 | CASSLGDSKNEKLFF | TGTGCCAGCAGCTTAGGGGACAGCAAGAATGAAAAACTGTTTTTT
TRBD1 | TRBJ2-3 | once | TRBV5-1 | CASSMAGQAIHF | TGCGCCAGCAGCATGGCGGGACAGGCCATCCATTTT
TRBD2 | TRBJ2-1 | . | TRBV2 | CASSATSGRGVF | TGTGCCAGCAGTGCCACTAGCGGGAGAGGGGTCTTC
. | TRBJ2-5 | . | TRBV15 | CATRASGETQYF | TGTGCCACCCGCGCCTCAGGGGAGACCCAGTACTTC
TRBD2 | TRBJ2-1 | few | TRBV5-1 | CASSFLAGVSSRYNEQFF | TGCGCCAGCAGCTTCCTAGCGGGAGTCTCAAGCCGATACAATGAGCAGTTCTTC
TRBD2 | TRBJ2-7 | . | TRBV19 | CASSIDDGLAKEQYF | TGTGCCAGTAGTATAGATGACGGACTAGCAAAAGAGCAGTACTTC
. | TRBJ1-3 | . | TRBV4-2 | CASSQYYRSSGNTIYF | TGTGCCAGCAGCCAATACTACAGGAGCTCTGGAAACACCATATATTTT
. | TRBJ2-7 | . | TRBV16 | CASSPGKDRGYEQYF | TGTGCCAGCAGCCCCGGCAAGGATCGGGGTTACGAGCAGTACTTC
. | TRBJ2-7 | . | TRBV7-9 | CASSSGGRGEQYF | TGTGCCAGCAGCTCAGGGGGGCGGGGCGAGCAGTACTTC
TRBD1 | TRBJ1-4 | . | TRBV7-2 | CASSPGQARGQGEKLFF | TGTGCCAGCAGCCCAGGCCAGGCGAGGGGGCAAGGTGAAAAACTGTTTTTT
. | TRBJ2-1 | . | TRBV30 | CAWSPFGRGGEQFF | TGTGCCTGGAGTCCGTTCGGGAGAGGGGGTGAGCAGTTCTTC
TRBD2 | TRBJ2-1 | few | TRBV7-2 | CASSTTSGLTYNEQFF | TGTGCCAGCAGCACCACTAGCGGGCTAACCTACAATGAGCAGTTCTTC
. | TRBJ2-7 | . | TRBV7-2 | CASSNLEGLASRDEQYF | TGTGCCAGCAGCAATTTGGAGGGGCTGGCTTCCCGGGACGAGCAGTACTTC
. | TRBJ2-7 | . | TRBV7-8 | CASSLAGREQYF | TGTGCCAGCAGCTTGGCAGGGAGGGAGCAGTACTTC